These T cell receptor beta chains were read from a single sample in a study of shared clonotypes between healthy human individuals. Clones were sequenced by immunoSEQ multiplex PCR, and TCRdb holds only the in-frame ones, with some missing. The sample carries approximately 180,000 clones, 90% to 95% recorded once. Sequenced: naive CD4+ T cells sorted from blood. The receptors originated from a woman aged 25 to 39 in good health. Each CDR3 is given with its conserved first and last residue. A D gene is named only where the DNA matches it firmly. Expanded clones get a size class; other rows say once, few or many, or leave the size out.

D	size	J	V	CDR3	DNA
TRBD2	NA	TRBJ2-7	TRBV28	CAVSSGYEQYF	TGTGCCGTTTCTAGCGGCTACGAGCAGTACTTC
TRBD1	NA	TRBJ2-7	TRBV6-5	CASRTGTGRGEQYF	TGTGCCAGCAGAACCGGGACAGGACGGGGCGAGCAGTACTTC
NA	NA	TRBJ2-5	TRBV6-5	CASSYGSLETQYF	TGTGCCAGCAGTTATGGTAGCTTAGAGACCCAGTACTTC
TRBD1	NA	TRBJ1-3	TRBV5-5	CASSFGTEAGNTIYF	TGTGCCAGCAGCTTCGGGACAGAGGCGGGAAACACCATATATTTT
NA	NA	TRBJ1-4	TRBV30	CAWTTGGAEKLFF	TGTGCCTGGACGACAGGAGGGGCCGAAAAACTGTTTTTT
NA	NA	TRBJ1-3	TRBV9	CASSVGTESSGNTIYF	TGTGCCAGCAGCGTAGGGACAGAGTCCTCTGGAAACACCATATATTTT
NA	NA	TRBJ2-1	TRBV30	CAWSSWRASGSYNEQFF	TGTGCCTGGAGTTCATGGAGAGCGTCCGGCTCCTACAATGAGCAGTTCTTC
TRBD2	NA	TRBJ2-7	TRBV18	CASSPMDRGLAGISYEQYF	TGTGCCAGCTCACCGATGGACAGGGGACTAGCGGGAATCTCCTACGAGCAGTACTTC
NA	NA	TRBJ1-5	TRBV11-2	CASSLVPIDQPQHF	TGTGCCAGCAGCTTAGTACCCATAGATCAGCCCCAGCATTTT
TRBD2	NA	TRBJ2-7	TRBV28	CASSLELANSYEQYF	TGTGCCAGCAGTTTAGAACTAGCGAACTCCTACGAGCAGTACTTC
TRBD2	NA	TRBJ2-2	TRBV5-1	CASSTRLAGVPRAGELFF	TGCGCCAGCAGCACTCGACTAGCGGGAGTCCCCCGGGCCGGGGAGCTGTTTTTT
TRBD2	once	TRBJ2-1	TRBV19	CASSTSLAGGLNEQFF	TGTGCCAGTAGTACCTCACTAGCGGGAGGTTTGAATGAGCAGTTCTTC
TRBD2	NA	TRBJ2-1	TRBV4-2	CASSHQTSGRDEQFF	TGTGCCAGCAGCCACCAGACTAGCGGGAGAGATGAGCAGTTCTTC
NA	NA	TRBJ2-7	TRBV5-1	CASSLGQRAYEQYF	TGCGCCAGCAGCTTGGGACAGAGAGCCTACGAGCAGTACTTC
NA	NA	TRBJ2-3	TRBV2	CASSEAVTGGTDTQYF	TGTGCCAGCAGTGAAGCGGTCACGGGAGGCACAGATACGCAGTATTTT
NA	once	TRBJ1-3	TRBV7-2	CASSSLGGSGNTIYF	TGTGCCAGCAGCTCCCTGGGGGGCTCTGGAAACACCATATATTTT
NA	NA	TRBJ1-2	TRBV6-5	CASSPDNRQGGYTF	TGTGCCAGCTCGCCAGACAACCGTCAGGGAGGCTACACCTTC
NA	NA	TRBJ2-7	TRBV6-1	CASSESSYEQYF	TGTGCCAGCAGTGAATCCTCCTACGAGCAGTACTTC
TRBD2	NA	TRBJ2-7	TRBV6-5	CASSYEGGRRPYEQYF	TGTGCCAGCAGTTACGAGGGCGGGAGGCGACCCTACGAGCAGTACTTC
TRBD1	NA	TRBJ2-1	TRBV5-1	CASYDRGPGNEQFF	TGCGCCAGTTACGACAGGGGGCCAGGCAATGAGCAGTTCTTC
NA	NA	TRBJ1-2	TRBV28	CASRPATPFDGYTF	TGTGCCAGCAGACCCGCGACTCCGTTCGATGGCTACACCTTC
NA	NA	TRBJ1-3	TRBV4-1	CASSQGLVTVRNTIYF	TGCGCCAGCAGCCAAGGGTTGGTGACAGTTCGAAACACCATATATTTT
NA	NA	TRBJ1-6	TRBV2	CASSESGGANNSPLHF	TGTGCCAGCAGTGAAAGTGGGGGGGCAAATAATTCACCCCTCCACTTT
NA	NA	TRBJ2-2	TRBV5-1	CASRARTDTGELFF	TGCGCCAGCAGAGCCAGGACAGACACCGGGGAGCTGTTTTTT
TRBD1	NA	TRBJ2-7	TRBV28	CASRRQGNSYEQYF	TGTGCCAGCAGACGACAGGGGAATTCCTACGAGCAGTACTTC
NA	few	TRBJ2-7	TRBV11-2	CASSKGGRTYEQYF	TGTGCCAGCAGCAAGGGGGGCCGAACCTACGAGCAGTACTTC
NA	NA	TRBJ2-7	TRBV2	CASRAGRWSEQYF	TGTGCCAGCCGGGCAGGCAGGTGGAGCGAGCAGTACTTC
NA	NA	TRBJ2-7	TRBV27	CASSSYVTSGEQYF	TGTGCCAGCAGTTCCTACGTGACATCAGGCGAGCAGTACTTC
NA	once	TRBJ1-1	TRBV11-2	CASSFQSNTEAFF	TGTGCCAGCAGCTTCCAGAGTAACACTGAAGCTTTCTTT
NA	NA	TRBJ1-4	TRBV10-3	CAISESWSTNEKLFF	TGTGCCATCAGTGAGTCTTGGAGTACTAATGAAAAACTGTTTTTT
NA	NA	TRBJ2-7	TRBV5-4	CASSGLGGPYEQYF	TGTGCCAGCAGCGGGCTAGGTGGCCCCTACGAGCAGTACTTC